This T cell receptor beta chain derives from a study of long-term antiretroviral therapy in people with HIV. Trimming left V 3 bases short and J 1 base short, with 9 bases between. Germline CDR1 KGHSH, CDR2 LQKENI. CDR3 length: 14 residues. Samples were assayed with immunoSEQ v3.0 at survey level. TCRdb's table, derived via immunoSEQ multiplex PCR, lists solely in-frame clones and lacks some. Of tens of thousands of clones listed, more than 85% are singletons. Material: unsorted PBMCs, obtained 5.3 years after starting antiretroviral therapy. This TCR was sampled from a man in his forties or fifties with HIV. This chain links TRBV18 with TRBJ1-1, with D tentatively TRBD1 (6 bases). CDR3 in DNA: TGTGCCAGCTCACCGTGGGGACAGAACACTGAAGCTTTCTTT. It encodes CASSPWGQNTEAFF.